This T cell receptor beta chain was sequenced for a study of cytotoxic CD8 clonotypes in ibrutinib-treated CLL. General observations from the study: Rising at ibrutinib response, clonality subsequently fell back toward baseline at progression. The study found baseline clonality above age-matched healthy donors, tracking circulating CD8+ T-cell counts.

The method was immunoSEQ multiplex PCR; TCRdb's version includes in-frame clones alone and lacks a portion of them. Altogether approximately 340,000 clones are present, roughly 71% being singletons, with the ten largest covering roughly 6.7%. Note on this clone: Its antigen is as yet unknown.

The sequenced sample was PBMCs, obtained after 36 months of ibrutinib treatment. The receptor comes from a human donor with chronic lymphocytic leukemia.

The CDR3 bases are TGTGCCAGCAGACACCCCCTCTCAAGGCACTACGAGCAGTACTTC. The encoded protein is CASRHPLSRHYEQYF. This rearrangement joins TRBV28 to TRBJ2-7; D is undetermined. V was trimmed by 6 bases and J by 3 bases, leaving 18 bases between them. This CDR3 has 15 residues. The germline gives CDR1 MDHEN, CDR2 SYDVKM.